The 11 T cell receptor beta chains given below trace back to one sample, sequenced in a study of blood T cells in healthy people across ages. With a J-beta primer mix and a sample-barcoded 5' primer, a second PCR ran 7 to 11 cycles. MiXCR was run by TCRdb on the 5' RACE reads, yielding one entry per CDR3 protein. The table has 910,000 or so distinct CDR3 sequences, roughly half seen once. Sequencing used blood. These receptor sequences come from a woman aged 60-75 years in good health.

In its sample, this clonotype was seen a few times. The chain couples TRBV7-2 to TRBJ2-3; possibly TRBD2 for D (6 bases). This CDR3 is 17 amino acids long. Trimming cost V 2 bases and J 3 bases, with 18 bases left between them. CDR1 is SGHTA and CDR2 is FQGNSA in the germline V gene. The DNA of the CDR3 is TGTGCCAGCAGCTTATCACGCGGGGCTAGTGGTACAGATACGCAGTATTTT. Encoded protein: CASSLSRGASGTDTQYF.

The chain recombines TRBV5-4 with TRBJ1-6, with D perhaps matching TRBD1 (5 bases). The CDR3 sequence is 14 residues long. CDR1 is SGHNT, CDR2 YYREEE, per germline (reference sequence). The V gene lost 4 bases and the J gene lost 8 bases, with 13 bases spanning the gap. CDR3 bases: TGTGCCAGCAGCCTCGGGACTTTAGATTCACCCCTCCACTTT. Protein sequence: CASSLGTLDSPLHF.

The rearrangement joins TRBV6-1 to TRBJ1-6, with 7 nucleotides matching TRBD1. From germline, CDR1 is MNHNS and CDR2 SASEGT. The CDR3 is 13 residues long. After removal of 2 bases from V and 14 bases from J, the junction contained 6 bases not matched to a gene. The CDR3 nucleotides are TGTGCCAGCAGTGAACAGGGGGTATTAGCCCTCCACTTT. Translation gives CASSEQGVLALHF.

This clonotype was found a few times. This chain joins TRBV24-1 and TRBJ2-3, with a possible D match to TRBD2 (6 bases). With 4 bases removed from V and 3 bases from J, the gap between germline ends came to 13 bases. CDR3 length equals 15 residues. The germline V gene has CDR1 KGHDR and CDR2 SFDVKD. CDR3 sequence: CATSDPRGRTDTQYF. In DNA form, the CDR3 reads TGTGCCACCAGTGACCCGCGGGGCCGAACAGATACGCAGTATTTT.

This clonotype was recorded a few times. This chain joins TRBV4-1 and TRBJ1-5; D gene uncertain. Germline CDR1 reads MGHRA; CDR2 reads YSYEKL. This CDR3 is built from 15 residues. V was clipped by 0 bases and J by 4 bases, with 10 bases between them. The CDR3 DNA reads as TGCGCCAGCAGCCAAGATGGGAATAAGAATCAGCCCCAGCATTTT. Its protein product is CASSQDGNKNQPQHF.

The chain recombines TRBV12-3 or TRBV12-4 with TRBJ2-1, with D possibly being TRBD1 or TRBD2 (5 bases each). The CDR3 has 15 residues. Trimming left V 10 bases short and J 0 bases short, with 16 bases between. CDR3: CAITSGTSSYNEQFF. DNA of the CDR3: TGTGCCATAACTTCAGGGACCAGCTCCTACAATGAGCAGTTCTTC.

This chain uses TRBV7-2 with TRBJ1-5; maybe TRBD1 (5 bases). The CDR3 covers 15 residues. V shed 1 base and J shed 5 bases, with 12 bases lying between them. From germline, CDR1 is SGHTA and CDR2 FQGNSA. The CDR3 region is CASSLVVTADQPQHF. The CDR3 DNA reads as TGTGCCAGCAGCTTAGTTGTGACAGCTGATCAGCCCCAGCATTTT.

This chain uses TRBV15 with TRBJ2-7, with D possibly TRBD2 on 5 matching bases. CDR3 length equals 16 residues. V gave up 4 bases and J gave up 3 bases, with 19 bases separating them. The germline gives CDR1 LNHNV, CDR2 YYDKDF (reference sequence). The CDR3 DNA follows: TGTGCCACCAGCATGGTCAGCGGTCACCCCAACTACGAGCAGTACTTC. As protein: CATSMVSGHPNYEQYF.

The V call is TRBV27, the J call TRBJ2-4; 8 nucleotides align to TRBD2. Germline values: CDR1 MNHEY, CDR2 SMNVEV (reference sequence). The CDR3 is 15 residues long. J lost 9 bases, V lost 4 bases, and 11 bases had no gene match. CDR3 sequence: CASSYGGTRLGIQYF. The CDR3 DNA follows: TGTGCCAGCAGTTATGGCGGGACTAGGTTGGGCATTCAGTACTTC.

This clonotype showed up just a few times. The chain has TRBV20-1 and TRBJ2-3; perhaps TRBD2 as D (6 bases). The length of the CDR3 is 17 residues. V dropped 6 bases and J dropped 3 bases, with 25 bases sitting between them. From germline, CDR1 is DFQATT and CDR2 SNEGSKA (reference sequence). The CDR3 sequence: CSAAPSTAGPRTDTQYF. The CDR3 DNA reads TGCAGTGCCGCTCCGAGTACAGCGGGCCCACGGACAGATACGCAGTATTTT.

V usage is TRBV5-1 and J usage is TRBJ2-5; 7 bases line up with TRBD1. The end of the DNA aligns better with TRBJ2-7, so the J call may be wrong. Germline values: CDR1 SGHRS, CDR2 YFSETQ. This CDR3 comprises 13 residues. The CDR3 DNA is TGCGCCAGCAGAGATGGGACAGCTTACGAGCAGTACTTC. Residues: CASRDGTAYEQYF.